This note documents a single T cell receptor (beta chain) sequence. The entry originates in a study of T cell changes during pregnancy in multiple sclerosis. Here immunoSEQ multiplex PCR was the method, and the copy in TCRdb shows in-frame clones only, minus some. The table shows 50,000 to 70,000 clones, with over 90% occurring only once. V lost 2 bases to trimming and J lost 7 bases, with 9 bases between them. CDR1 SGHTA and CDR2 FQGTGA come from the germline V gene. The CDR3 is 14 residues long. Sample: peripheral blood, taken in the first trimester of pregnancy. The gene calls are TRBV7-3 and TRBJ1-6; D perhaps matches TRBD1 (6 bases). The source is a female donor with multiple sclerosis, enrolled in a pregnancy study. The CDR3 sequence is CASSLRGANSPLHF. Here the CDR3 DNA reads TGTGCCAGCAGCTTACGGGGGGCCAATTCACCCCTCCACTTT.